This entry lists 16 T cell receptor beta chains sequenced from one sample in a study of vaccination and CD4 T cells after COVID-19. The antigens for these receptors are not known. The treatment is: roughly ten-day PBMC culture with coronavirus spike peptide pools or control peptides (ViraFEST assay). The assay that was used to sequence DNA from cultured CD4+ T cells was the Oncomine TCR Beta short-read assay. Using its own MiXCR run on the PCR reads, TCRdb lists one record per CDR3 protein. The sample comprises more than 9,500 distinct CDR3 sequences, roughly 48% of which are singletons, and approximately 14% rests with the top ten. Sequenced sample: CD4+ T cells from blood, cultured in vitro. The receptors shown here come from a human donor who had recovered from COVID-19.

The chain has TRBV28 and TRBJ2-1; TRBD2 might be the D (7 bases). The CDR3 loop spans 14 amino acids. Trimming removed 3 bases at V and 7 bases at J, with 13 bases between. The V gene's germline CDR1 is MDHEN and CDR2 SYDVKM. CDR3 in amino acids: CASSFRGARNEQFF. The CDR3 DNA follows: TGTGCCAGCAGTTTTCGGGGGGCGCGAAATGAGCAGTTCTTC.

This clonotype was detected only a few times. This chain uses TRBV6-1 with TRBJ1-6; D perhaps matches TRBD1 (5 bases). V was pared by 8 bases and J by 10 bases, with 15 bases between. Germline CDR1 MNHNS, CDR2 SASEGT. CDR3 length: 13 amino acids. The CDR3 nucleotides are TGTGCCAGCGCGGGGGGAGTAGGGTCACCCCTCCACTTT. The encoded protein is CASAGGVGSPLHF.

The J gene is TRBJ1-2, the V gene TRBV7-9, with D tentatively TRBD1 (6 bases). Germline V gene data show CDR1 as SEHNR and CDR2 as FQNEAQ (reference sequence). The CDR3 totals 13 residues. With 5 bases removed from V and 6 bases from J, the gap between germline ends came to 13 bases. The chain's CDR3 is CASSGGGGDGYTF. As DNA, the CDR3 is TGTGCCAGCAGCGGTGGTGGGGGCGATGGCTACACCTTC.

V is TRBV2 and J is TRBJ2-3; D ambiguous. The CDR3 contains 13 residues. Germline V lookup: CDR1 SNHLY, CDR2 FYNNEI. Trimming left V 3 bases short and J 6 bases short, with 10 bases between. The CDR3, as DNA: TGTGCCAGCAGTGACCTGGTATTCGATACGCAGTATTTT. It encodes CASSDLVFDTQYF.

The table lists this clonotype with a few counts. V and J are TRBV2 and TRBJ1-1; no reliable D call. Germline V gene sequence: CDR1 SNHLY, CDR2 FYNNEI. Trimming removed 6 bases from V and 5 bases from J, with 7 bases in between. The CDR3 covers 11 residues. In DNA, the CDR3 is TGTGCCAGCAGCAGTGGAACTGAAGCTTTCTTT. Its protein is CASSSGTEAFF.

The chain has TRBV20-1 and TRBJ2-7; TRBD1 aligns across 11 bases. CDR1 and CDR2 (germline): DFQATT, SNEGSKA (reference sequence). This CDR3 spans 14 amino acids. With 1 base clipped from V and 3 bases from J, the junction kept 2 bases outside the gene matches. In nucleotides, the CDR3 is TGCAGTGCTAGAGGGACAGGGGGCCTCTACGAGCAGTACTTC. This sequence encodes CSARGTGGLYEQYF.

CDR3 DNA: TGTGCCAGCAGTCTTCGTAGCGGGAGCCACAATGAGCAGTTCTTC. Protein product: CASSLRSGSHNEQFF. This chain uses TRBV7-9 with TRBJ2-1, with 9 bases identical to TRBD2. The CDR3 has 15 amino acids. Germline V lookup: CDR1 SEHNR, CDR2 FQNEAQ (reference sequence). The J segment lost 5 bases and the V segment lost 6 bases, leaving 8 bases of the junction unmatched.

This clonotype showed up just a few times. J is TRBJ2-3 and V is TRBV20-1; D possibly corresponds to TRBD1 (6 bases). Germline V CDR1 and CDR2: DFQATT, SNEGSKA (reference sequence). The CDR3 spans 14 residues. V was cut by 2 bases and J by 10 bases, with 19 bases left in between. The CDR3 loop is CSARPGRDIGSQYF. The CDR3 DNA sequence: TGCAGTGCTAGACCTGGCCGGGACATCGGTTCGCAGTATTTT.

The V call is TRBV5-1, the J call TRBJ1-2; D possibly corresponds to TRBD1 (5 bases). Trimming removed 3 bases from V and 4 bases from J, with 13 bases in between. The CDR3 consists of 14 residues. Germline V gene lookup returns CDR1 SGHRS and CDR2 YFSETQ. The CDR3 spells CASSSSRGAYGYTF. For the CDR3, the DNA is TGCGCCAGCAGCTCTTCGAGGGGCGCCTATGGCTACACCTTC. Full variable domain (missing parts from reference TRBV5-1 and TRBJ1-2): KAGVTQTPRYLIKTRGQQVTLSCSPISGHRSVSWYQQTPGQGLQFLFEYFSETQRNKGNFPGRFSGRQFSNSRSEMNVSTLELGDSALYLCASSSSRGAYGYTFGSGTRLTVV.

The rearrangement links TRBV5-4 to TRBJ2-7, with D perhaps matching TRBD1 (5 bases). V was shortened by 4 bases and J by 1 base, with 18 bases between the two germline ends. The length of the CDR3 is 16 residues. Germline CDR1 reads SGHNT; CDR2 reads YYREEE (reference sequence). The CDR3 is CASSPVRTSLSYEQYF. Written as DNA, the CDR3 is TGTGCCAGCAGCCCAGTACGGACAAGCCTTTCCTACGAGCAGTACTTC.

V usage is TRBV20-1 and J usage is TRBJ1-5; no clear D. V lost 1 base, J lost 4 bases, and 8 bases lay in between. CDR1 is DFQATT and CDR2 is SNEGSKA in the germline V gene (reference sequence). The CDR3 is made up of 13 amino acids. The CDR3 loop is CSARVGRNQPQHF. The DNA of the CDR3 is TGCAGTGCTAGAGTCGGGAGAAATCAGCCCCAGCATTTT.

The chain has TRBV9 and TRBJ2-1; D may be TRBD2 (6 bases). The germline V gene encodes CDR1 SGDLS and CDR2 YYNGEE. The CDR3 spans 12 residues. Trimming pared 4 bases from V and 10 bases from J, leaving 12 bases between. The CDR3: CASSPRGTEQFF. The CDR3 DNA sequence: TGTGCCAGCAGCCCGCGGGGAACAGAGCAGTTCTTC.

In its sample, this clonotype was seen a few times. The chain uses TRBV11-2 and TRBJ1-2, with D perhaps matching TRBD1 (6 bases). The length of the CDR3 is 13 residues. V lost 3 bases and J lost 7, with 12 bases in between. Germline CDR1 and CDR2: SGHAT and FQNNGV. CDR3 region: CASSFPEGGGYTF. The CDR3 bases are TGTGCCAGCAGCTTCCCCGAGGGGGGTGGCTACACCTTC.

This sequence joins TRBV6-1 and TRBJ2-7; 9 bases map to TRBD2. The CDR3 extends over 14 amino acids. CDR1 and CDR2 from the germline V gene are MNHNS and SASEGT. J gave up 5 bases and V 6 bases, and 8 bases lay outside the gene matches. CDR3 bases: TGTGCCAGCAGACCCAGCGGGAGGAAGAACGAGCAGTACTTC. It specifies CASRPSGRKNEQYF.

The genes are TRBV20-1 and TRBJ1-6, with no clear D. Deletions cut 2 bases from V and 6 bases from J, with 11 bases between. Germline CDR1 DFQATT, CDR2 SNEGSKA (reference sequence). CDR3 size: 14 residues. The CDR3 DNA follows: TGCAGTGCTAGACCCGGCAGAGTTAATTCACCCCTCCACTTT. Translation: CSARPGRVNSPLHF.

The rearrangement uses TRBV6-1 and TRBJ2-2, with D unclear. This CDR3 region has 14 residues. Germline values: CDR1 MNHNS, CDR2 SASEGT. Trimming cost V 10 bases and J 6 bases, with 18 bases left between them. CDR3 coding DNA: TGTGCCACCGAATCAAAAGGCTTGGCCGGGGAGCTGTTTTTT. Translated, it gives CATESKGLAGELFF.